This T cell receptor beta chain was sequenced in a study of neurological immune-mediated disorders. In the study overall: Of approximately 34 multiple sclerosis patients, some 31 were relapsing-remitting and 3 secondary progressive.

Regarding the study as a whole: HTLV-1-associated myelopathy displayed the greatest TCR clonal expansion, and multiple sclerosis exhibited the smallest, lower than that of healthy controls. Neither clinical nor MRI features were found to be associated with the multiple sclerosis repertoire cluster.

V was shortened by 0 bases and J by 8 bases, with 15 bases between the two germline ends. This CDR3 is 15 amino acids long. The germline gives CDR1 SGHRS, CDR2 YFSETQ. Using its own MiXCR run on the 5' RACE reads, TCRdb lists one record per CDR3 protein. The repertoire holds some 83,000 distinct CDR3 sequences, with about 2.5% as singletons. This clonotype was counted ten times or more. What it recognizes is unknown. The receptor was isolated from a woman aged 25 to 39 with multiple sclerosis. The specimen sequenced was PBMCs. The rearrangement joins TRBV5-1 to TRBJ2-4, with a weak D call TRBD2 (6 bases). This CDR3 reads CASSLEGGPQDIQYF. The CDR3 DNA reads as TGCGCCAGCAGCTTGGAGGGAGGCCCACAAGACATTCAGTACTTC.